This is a list of T cell receptor beta chains from one sample in a study of blood T cell repertoires in COVID-19. TCRdb's copy holds only in-frame clones and misses some; the assay was immunoSEQ multiplex PCR. Among about 220,000 clones, 75% to 85% were seen once, and the ten largest hold less than 6%. Sample: peripheral blood. All receptors derive from a woman aged 70-85 years with COVID-19, enrolled during active disease. CDR3s include the opening cysteine and the closing phenylalanine or tryptophan. A D gene is named only where the DNA matches it firmly.

v_gene: TRBV28
d_gene: TRBD2
CDR3aa: CASRLAGTNTGELFF

v_gene: TRBV5-6
d_gene: TRBD1
CDR3aa: CASSPGTGGNQPQHF

v_gene: TRBV5-1
d_gene: TRBD1
CDR3aa: CASSKEGARETQYF

v_gene: TRBV5-1
d_gene: -
CDR3aa: CASSSQSGGLSSYEQYF

v_gene: TRBV20-1
d_gene: -
CDR3aa: CSASRGATNEKLFF

v_gene: TRBV15
d_gene: -
CDR3aa: CATSRVAVSPLHF

v_gene: TRBV28
d_gene: -
CDR3aa: CASSLGPSPGTDTQYF

v_gene: TRBV2
d_gene: TRBD1
CDR3aa: CASGPSGTGAEKLFF

v_gene: TRBV27
d_gene: TRBD1
CDR3aa: CASSLTPQGTSEAFF

v_gene: TRBV11-2
d_gene: TRBD1
CDR3aa: CASRPDRGQNYGYTF

v_gene: TRBV2
d_gene: -
CDR3aa: CASSVELLNYEQYF

v_gene: TRBV5-1
d_gene: TRBD2
CDR3aa: CASSSLVAGIPQETQYF

v_gene: TRBV10-1
d_gene: -
CDR3aa: CASSQRVSSYNEQFF

v_gene: TRBV5-6
d_gene: TRBD1
CDR3aa: CASRDRGRDTQYF

v_gene: TRBV6-2/TRBV6-3
d_gene: -
CDR3aa: CASSRRDLGDQPQHF

v_gene: TRBV6-2/TRBV6-3
d_gene: -
CDR3aa: CASSFRESTGELFF